The entry that follows covers one TCR beta chain sequence. The sample originates from a study of cytomegalovirus exposure and HLA in healthy donors. The CDR3 sequence is 16 residues long. Unmatched junction bases numbered 10, after V lost 3 bases and J lost 4 bases. The germline gives CDR1 SGHTA, CDR2 FQGNSA. PCR involved 60 Vbeta and 13 Jbeta primers. Data came from immunoSEQ multiplex PCR; TCRdb stores just in-frame clones and leaves some out. The table has 150,000 to 200,000 clones, less than 85% seen once. The genes are TRBV7-2 and TRBJ2-7, with TRBD1 matching 9 bases. This TCR came from a man in his forties in good health and CMV-seronegative. Source material: PBMCs. CDR3 region: CASSFGTGTGIYEQYF. The CDR3 DNA follows: TGTGCCAGCAGCTTTGGAACCGGGACAGGGATTTACGAGCAGTACTTC.